In this sample, the clone carrying this TCR beta chain turned up once. The method was immunoSEQ multiplex PCR; TCRdb's version includes in-frame clones alone and lacks a portion of them. The data hold 150,000 to 200,000 clones, with 79% observed a single time. These data are taken from a study of blood T cell repertoires in COVID-19. The TCR was taken from a woman between 40 and 55 years old with COVID-19, enrolled during active disease. Material: peripheral blood.

The CDR3 bases are TGTGCCAGCTCACCACTAATTGGAGGGGGCAATGGCTACACCTTC. This translates into CASSPLIGGGNGYTF. V usage is TRBV18 and J usage is TRBJ1-2, with TRBD1 matching over 7 bases. The CDR3 runs 15 residues. The V segment lost 1 base and the J segment 6 bases; nucleotides outside the gene matches: 8. The germline gives CDR1 KGHSH, CDR2 LQKENI.